Below are 18 T cell receptor beta chains sequenced from a single sample in a study of T cell clonality in common variable immunodeficiency. The table came from immunoSEQ multiplex PCR; TCRdb's copy has only in-frame clones and leaves some out. There are 40,000 to 60,000 clones in the sample, none observed a single time. Sequenced input: peripheral blood mononuclear cells. These receptors came from a person aged 18 to 70 in good health.

As regards this clone: Read coverage stops 3 residues before the CDR3 terminus; the germline J gene supplies the remainder. The V and J genes are TRBV6-1 and TRBJ1-2, with a weak D call TRBD1 (6 bases). CDR1 and CDR2 (germline): MNHNS, SASEGT. There are 12 residues in the CDR3. The CDR3 here is CASSETGPGYTF. The part of the CDR3 DNA that was read is TGTGCCAGCAGTGAAACAGGGCCCGGC.

This clone appeared many times. The read ends 3 residues early relative to the CDR3; the germline J gene fills the gap. The chain has TRBV19 and TRBJ2-7; weak D call: TRBD2 (6 bases). Germline V gene data show CDR1 as LNHDA and CDR2 as SQIVND (reference sequence). This CDR3 is 16 amino acids long. V shed 1 base and J shed 0 bases, with 13 bases lying between them. The CDR3 region is CASSIVGAGPSYEQYF. Incomplete CDR3 DNA: TGTGCCAGTAGTATAGTTGGAGCGGGCCCCTCCTACGAG.

This clone was detected ten times or more. The sequenced part of the CDR3 DNA is TGTGCCAGCAGCTTGGCAGGGAAGGGCAATGAG. It codes for CASSLAGKGNE. The whole CDR3 sequence is CASSLAGKGNEQFF. This chain joins TRBV5-6 and TRBJ2-1; the D gene is possibly TRBD1 (5 bases). The read stops 3 residues short of the end of the CDR3; the missing end is completed from the germline J gene. Germline CDR1 SGHDT, CDR2 YYEEEE. This CDR3 is 14 amino acids long. Trimming removed 0 bases from V and 6 bases from J, with 10 bases in between.

Ten or more counts support this clone. The sequenced fragment ends 3 residues before the CDR3 boundary, so the rest is inferred from the germline J gene. The chain uses TRBV5-1 and TRBJ2-7; D unresolved. Germline V CDR1 and CDR2: SGHRS, YFSETQ. V was cut by 0 bases and J by 0 bases, with 13 bases left in between. The CDR3 runs 16 residues. Incomplete CDR3 DNA: TGCGCCAGCAGCTTGGGTAGCAGCATTCTCTCCTACGAG. Translated, it gives CASSLGSSILSYE. The complete CDR3 reads CASSLGSSILSYEQYF.

This clone was found many times. The read comes to an end 3 residues before the CDR3 does, leaving the germline J gene to fill in the end. The chain uses TRBV7-3 and TRBJ2-2; D possibly corresponds to TRBD2 (5 bases). Germline assignment: CDR1 SGHTA and CDR2 FQGTGA. The CDR3 is made up of 16 amino acids. V was shortened by 4 bases and J by 0 bases, with 12 bases between the two germline ends. The sequenced CDR3 bases are TGTGCCAGCAGCTCCTCCGGGGAGACGAACACCGGGGAG. It specifies CASSSSGETNTGE. The CDR3, in full, reads CASSSSGETNTGELFF. Full variable domain (missing parts from reference TRBV7-3 and TRBJ2-2): GAGVSQTPSNKVTEKGKYVELRCDPISGHTALYWYRQSLGQGPEFLIYFQGTGAADDSGLPNDRFFAVRPEGSVSTLKIQRTERGDSAVYLCASSSSGETNTGELFFGEGSRLTVL.

This clone was seen ten or more times. The read terminates 3 residues before the CDR3 end, so the remaining end is supplied by the germline J gene. The chain joins TRBV6-1 to TRBJ2-7; D uncertain. The CDR3 runs 16 residues. The V gene's germline CDR1 is MNHNS and CDR2 SASEGT. V was pared by 2 bases and J by 1 base, with 15 bases between. CDR3 DNA, as far as it was read: TGTGCCAGCAGTGAACTTAGAGCTCAAGTTTCCTACGAG. Its protein product is CASSELRAQVSYE. The full CDR3 protein reads CASSELRAQVSYEQYF.

This clone came up many times. The read ends 3 residues shy of where the CDR3 ends; the end is completed using the germline J gene. This chain connects TRBV20-1 to TRBJ1-5; D perhaps matches TRBD1 (5 bases). Germline CDR1 DFQATT, CDR2 SNEGSKA (reference sequence). CDR3 length equals 13 residues. V gave up 5 bases and J gave up 3 bases, with 11 bases separating them. Incomplete CDR3 DNA: TGCAGTGCTGGGGGGGGTTTCAATCAGCCC. Amino acids: CSAGGGFNQP. The CDR3 as a whole reads CSAGGGFNQPQHF.

This clone was picked up a small number of times. The CDR3 end lies 3 residues beyond the end of the read and is filled in from the germline J gene. The chain couples TRBV20-1 to TRBJ2-3; TRBD2 matches at 7 bases. The CDR3 covers 13 residues. The V gene's germline CDR1 is DFQATT and CDR2 SNEGSKA (reference sequence). CDR3 bases read: TGCAGTGCTGGGGGGGGTTTCAATCAGCCG. Its protein product is CSAGGGFNQP. The whole CDR3 is CSAGGGFNQPQYF.

Many counts were recorded for this clone. The sequence runs out 3 residues before the end of the CDR3; the remainder is reconstructed from the germline J gene. The chain links TRBV6-2 or TRBV6-3 to TRBJ2-3, with 7 bases matching TRBD2. The ends lost 4 bases at V and 2 bases at J; junction bases unmatched: 9. The CDR3 spans 16 residues. Germline CDR1 reads MNHEY; CDR2 reads SVGEGT. The sequenced CDR3 bases are TGTGCCAGCAGTTCCGGAAGAGCGGGGCTCACAGATACG. It specifies CASSSGRAGLTDT. The whole CDR3 sequence is CASSSGRAGLTDTQYF.

In its sample, this clone was seen many times. The CDR3 end falls 3 residues outside the read, so it is completed with the germline J gene. V gene TRBV20-1 combines with J gene TRBJ2-5; 9 bases are shared with TRBD1. CDR3 length: 14 residues. V was clipped by 3 bases and J by 7 bases; unmatched bases: 9. From germline, CDR1 is DFQATT and CDR2 SNEGSKA (reference sequence). The CDR3 sequence is CSARGQGAGGTQYF. CDR3 DNA, as far as it was read: TGCAGTGCTAGGGGACAGGGTGCGGGTGGGACC.

This clone came up many times. Read data end 3 residues before the CDR3 end; the end is taken from the germline J gene. The V and J genes are TRBV6-2 or TRBV6-3 and TRBJ2-3; D is possibly TRBD1 (5 bases). The germline gives CDR1 MNHEY, CDR2 SVGEGT. Trimming took 5 bases from V and 4 from J, leaving 19 bases between them. CDR3 length: 16 amino acids. The CDR3 sequence: CASSAHLGERADTQYF. The CDR3 DNA, read in part, is TGTGCCAGCAGTGCCCACCTAGGGGAAAGGGCAGATACG.

To note about this clone: The read halts 3 residues ahead of the CDR3 end, with the missing end drawn from the germline J gene. The chain links TRBV7-6 to TRBJ2-2; 7 nucleotides match TRBD1. Germline loops: CDR1 SGHVS, CDR2 FNYEAQ. The CDR3 loop spans 15 amino acids. This CDR3 is CASSQRTGVDEKLFF. The CDR3 DNA, read in part, is TGTGCCAGCAGCCAACGAACAGGGGTCGATGAAAAG.

This clone was observed many times. The read falls 3 residues short of the CDR3 end, and the missing part is taken from the germline J gene. The genes are TRBV5-1 and TRBJ2-2; D might be TRBD2 (6 bases). The CDR3 is 17 residues long. Germline loops: CDR1 SGHRS, CDR2 YFSETQ. The V gene lost 4 bases and the J gene lost 2 bases, with 18 bases spanning the gap. Incomplete CDR3 DNA: TGCGCCAGCAGCGCCCCCCCGGGACTCCTAAACACCGGGGAG. Encoded protein: CASSAPPGLLNTGE. The full CDR3 protein reads CASSAPPGLLNTGELFF.

In regard to this clone: The sequence runs out 3 residues before the end of the CDR3; the remainder is reconstructed from the germline J gene. This chain links TRBV20-1 with TRBJ2-3; a weak D match, TRBD2 (7 bases). Per germline, CDR1 DFQATT and CDR2 SNEGSKA (reference sequence). The CDR3 contains 13 residues. The CDR3: CSANIGHGGPQYF. CDR3 DNA (partial): TGCAGTGCTAATATAGGCCACGGGGGGCCG.

The sequenced part of the CDR3 DNA is TGCAGTGCTCGGGGGAATCTCGACGAG. Protein product: CSARGNLDE. The whole CDR3 protein reads CSARGNLDEQYF. V and J are TRBV20-1 and TRBJ2-7, with D possibly matching TRBD2 (6 bases). Read data end 3 residues before the CDR3 end; the end is taken from the germline J gene. The CDR3 extends over 12 amino acids. Germline V gene data show CDR1 as DFQATT and CDR2 as SNEGSKA (reference sequence). Deletions cut 5 bases from V and 5 bases from J, with 13 bases between.

This clone was seen ten or more times. The read ends 3 residues before the CDR3 terminus; that terminus is restored from the germline J gene. Other DNA sequences of this sample code for an identical CDR3. The chain joins TRBV7-9 to TRBJ1-3; no firm D call. CDR1 and CDR2 (germline): SEHNR, FQNEAQ (reference sequence). The CDR3 has 12 residues. The V end lost 1 base, the J end lost 7 bases, and 5 bases lay between the germline ends. The CDR3 is CASSLVPNTIYF. The sequenced part of the CDR3 DNA is TGTGCCAGCAGCTTAGTCCCGAACACC.

This clone showed up many times. The CDR3 end lies 3 residues beyond the end of the read and is filled in from the germline J gene. V is TRBV4-1 and J is TRBJ1-2, with D perhaps matching TRBD1 (5 bases). The V end was cut by 0 bases, the J end by 1 base, with 18 bases between. The CDR3 covers 18 residues. Germline CDR1 is MGHRA and CDR2 is YSYEKL. The CDR3 spells CASSQERGRSPNNYGYTF. The DNA read from the CDR3 is TGCGCCAGCAGCCAAGAGAGGGGCCGCTCCCCGAATAACTATGGC.

This clone was seen many times. The CDR3 end is not reached by the read, which stops 3 residues before it; the germline J gene fills it in. This chain uses TRBV29-1 with TRBJ2-2; 12 bases fit TRBD2. Germline V gene sequence: CDR1 SQVTM, CDR2 ANQGSEA. V dropped 4 bases and J dropped 4; count of bases not matched to a gene: 16. This CDR3 spans 19 amino acids. This CDR3 is CSVAGAVTSGGSGTGELFF. CDR3 bases read: TGCAGCGTTGCCGGAGCCGTGACTAGCGGGGGCTCGGGCACCGGGGAG.